The rows below give T cell receptor beta chains drawn from one sample of a study of T cells after posttransplantation cyclophosphamide. TCRdb's table, derived via immunoSEQ multiplex PCR, lists solely in-frame clones and lacks some. The table lists more than 50,000 clones, roughly 86% of them singletons. Material for sequencing was PBMCs. All receptors come from a man younger than 45 with a blood cancer, CMV-positive, and with a related stem cell donor. Both conserved end residues are part of each CDR3. The order of the fields is D gene, J gene, CDR3 length, clone size, V gene, CDR3 DNA, CDR3 protein. A D gene is named only where the DNA matches it firmly. Only part of the rows carry a size: once, few, many, or a class if the clone is expanded.

d_call: NA; j_call: TRBJ2-5; cdr3_length: 13; clone_size: NA; v_call: TRBV29-1; cdr3_nt: TGCAGCGCCGTGAAGGTACAGGGAGAGACCCAGTACTTC; cdr3_aa: CSAVKVQGETQYF
d_call: NA; j_call: TRBJ1-1; cdr3_length: 13; clone_size: few; v_call: TRBV6-5; cdr3_nt: TGTGCCAGCAGCCCCCACATGAACACTGAAGCTTTCTTT; cdr3_aa: CASSPHMNTEAFF
d_call: NA; j_call: TRBJ1-3; cdr3_length: 13; clone_size: NA; v_call: TRBV5-1; cdr3_nt: TGCGCCAGCAGCTTGAGCGGTGGGGACACCATATATTTT; cdr3_aa: CASSLSGGDTIYF
d_call: NA; j_call: TRBJ2-3; cdr3_length: 13; clone_size: NA; v_call: TRBV5-4; cdr3_nt: TGTGCCAGCGCTCTGGGAGGCACAGATACGCAGTATTTT; cdr3_aa: CASALGGTDTQYF
d_call: TRBD2; j_call: TRBJ2-7; cdr3_length: 16; clone_size: NA; v_call: TRBV28; cdr3_nt: TGTGCCAGCAGTTTCGTCGGGACTAGCGGGATCTACGAGCAGTACTTC; cdr3_aa: CASSFVGTSGIYEQYF
d_call: NA; j_call: TRBJ1-2; cdr3_length: 15; clone_size: NA; v_call: TRBV6-6; cdr3_nt: TGTGCCAGCAGCGATCCTTTAGGGGTTAACTATGGCTACACCTTC; cdr3_aa: CASSDPLGVNYGYTF
d_call: NA; j_call: TRBJ2-7; cdr3_length: 16; clone_size: NA; v_call: TRBV27; cdr3_nt: TGTGCCAGCAGTCACGCCCTGGGGGGACCGTCCTACGAGCAGTACTTC; cdr3_aa: CASSHALGGPSYEQYF
d_call: TRBD2; j_call: TRBJ2-2; cdr3_length: 18; clone_size: once; v_call: TRBV18; cdr3_nt: TGTGCCAGCTCACAGGGACTAGCGGGAGAACCGAACACCGGGGAGCTGTTTTTT; cdr3_aa: CASSQGLAGEPNTGELFF
d_call: NA; j_call: TRBJ2-3; cdr3_length: 14; clone_size: NA; v_call: TRBV28; cdr3_nt: TGTGCCAGCAGTTTAGAGAGTTTCGCAGATACGCAGTATTTT; cdr3_aa: CASSLESFADTQYF
d_call: TRBD1; j_call: TRBJ2-2; cdr3_length: 16; clone_size: NA; v_call: TRBV7-3; cdr3_nt: TGTGCCAGCAGTTCTACCGGGACAGGGTTGACCGGGGAGCTGTTTTTT; cdr3_aa: CASSSTGTGLTGELFF